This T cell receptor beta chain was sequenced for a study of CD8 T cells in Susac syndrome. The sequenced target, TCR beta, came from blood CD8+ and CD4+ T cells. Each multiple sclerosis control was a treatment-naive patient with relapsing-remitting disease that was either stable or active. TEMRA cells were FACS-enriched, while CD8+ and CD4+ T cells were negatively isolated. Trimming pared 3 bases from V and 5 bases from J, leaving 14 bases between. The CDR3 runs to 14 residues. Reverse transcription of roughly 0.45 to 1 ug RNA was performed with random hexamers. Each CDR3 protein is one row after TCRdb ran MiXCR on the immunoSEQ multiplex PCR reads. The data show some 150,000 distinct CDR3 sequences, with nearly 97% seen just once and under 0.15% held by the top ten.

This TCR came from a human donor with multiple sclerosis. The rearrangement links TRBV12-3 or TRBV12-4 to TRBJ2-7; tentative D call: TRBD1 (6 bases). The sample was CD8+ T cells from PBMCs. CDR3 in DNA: TGTGCCAGCAGTTTTTCCACAGGGAACCACGAGCAGTACTTC. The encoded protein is CASSFSTGNHEQYF.